This TCR beta chain comes out of a study of blood T cell repertoires in COVID-19. Study-wide context: Nucleic acid was either cDNA or gDNA, and it came from T cells, B-cell-depleted T cells, or PBMCs.

Data came from immunoSEQ multiplex PCR; TCRdb stores just in-frame clones and leaves some out. Among under 200,000 clones listed, roughly 82% were seen once. Cohorts were determined from participant-reported clinical history. The CDR3 totals 15 residues. Losses at the gene ends were 4 bases for V and 7 bases for J; bases not matched to a gene: 8. Germline lookup yields CDR1 SGHNT and CDR2 YYREEE (reference sequence). The chain recombines TRBV5-4 with TRBJ2-1; 10 bases line up with TRBD2. Sequencing input: PBMCs or T cells enriched from blood (not recorded which). This TCR was sampled from a woman aged 60-70 years with acute COVID-19. The CDR3 nucleotides read TGTGCCAGCAGCCCGGGACTAGCGTTGAGGAATGAGCAGTTCTTC. As protein: CASSPGLALRNEQFF.